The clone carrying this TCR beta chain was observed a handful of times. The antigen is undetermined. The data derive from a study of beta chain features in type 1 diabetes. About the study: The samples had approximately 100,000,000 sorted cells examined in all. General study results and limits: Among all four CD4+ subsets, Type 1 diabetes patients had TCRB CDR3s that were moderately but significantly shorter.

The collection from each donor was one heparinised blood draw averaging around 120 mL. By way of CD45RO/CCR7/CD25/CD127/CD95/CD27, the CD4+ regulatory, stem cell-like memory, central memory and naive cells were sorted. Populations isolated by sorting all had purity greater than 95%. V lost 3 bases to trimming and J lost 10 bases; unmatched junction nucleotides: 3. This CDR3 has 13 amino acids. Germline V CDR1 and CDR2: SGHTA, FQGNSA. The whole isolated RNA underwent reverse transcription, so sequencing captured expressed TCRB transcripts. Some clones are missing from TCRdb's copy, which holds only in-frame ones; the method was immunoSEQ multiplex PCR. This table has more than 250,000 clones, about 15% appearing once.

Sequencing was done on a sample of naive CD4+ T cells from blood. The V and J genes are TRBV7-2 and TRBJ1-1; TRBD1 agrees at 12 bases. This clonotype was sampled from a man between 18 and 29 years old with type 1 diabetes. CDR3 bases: TGTGCCAGCAGCTTGGGACAGGGGGCGACAGCTTTCTTT. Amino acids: CASSLGQGATAFF.